This T cell receptor beta chain was identified during a study of shared clonotypes between healthy human individuals. A word on this clone: Antigen: not known.

Deep-level assay runs were performed. Splitting of each subset's genomic DNA was done evenly across several immunoSEQ plates. Spread over ten immunoSEQ deep assay plates, unsorted PBMC DNA underwent sequencing. Clones were read by immunoSEQ multiplex PCR, and TCRdb kept only the in-frame ones, dropping some. The data show some 450,000 clones, approximately 77% seen once. V lost 4 bases and J 2 bases, leaving 16 bases between the germline ends. Germline V gives CDR1 LGHNA, CDR2 YSLEER. The CDR3 sequence is 16 residues long. Broader study findings: Sharing of clonotypes among donors was expected to vary with sequencing depth.

This sequence originates from a middle-aged woman in good health. Some clones in this sample may be carry-over from other donors' samples. The material sequenced was PBMCs. The chain has TRBV4-3 and TRBJ2-3, with no clear D. The CDR3 bases are TGCGCCAGCAGCCCCTTGGCTTCCGGACCCACAGATACGCAGTATTTT. Translation: CASSPLASGPTDTQYF.